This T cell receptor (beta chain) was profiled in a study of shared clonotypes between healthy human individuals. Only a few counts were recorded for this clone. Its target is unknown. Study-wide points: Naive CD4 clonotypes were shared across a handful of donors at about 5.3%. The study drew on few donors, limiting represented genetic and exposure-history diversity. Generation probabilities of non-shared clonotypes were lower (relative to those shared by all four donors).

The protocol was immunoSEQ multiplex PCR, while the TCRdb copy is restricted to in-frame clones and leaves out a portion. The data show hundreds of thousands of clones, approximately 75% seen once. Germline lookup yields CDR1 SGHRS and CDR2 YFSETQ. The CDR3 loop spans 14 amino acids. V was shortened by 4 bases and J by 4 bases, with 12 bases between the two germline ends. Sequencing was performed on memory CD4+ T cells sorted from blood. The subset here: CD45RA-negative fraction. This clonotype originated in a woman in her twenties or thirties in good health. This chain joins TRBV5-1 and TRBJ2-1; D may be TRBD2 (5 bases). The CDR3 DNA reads TGCGCCAGCAGCCCAGCGGAAAGTTACAATGAGCAGTTCTTC. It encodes CASSPAESYNEQFF.